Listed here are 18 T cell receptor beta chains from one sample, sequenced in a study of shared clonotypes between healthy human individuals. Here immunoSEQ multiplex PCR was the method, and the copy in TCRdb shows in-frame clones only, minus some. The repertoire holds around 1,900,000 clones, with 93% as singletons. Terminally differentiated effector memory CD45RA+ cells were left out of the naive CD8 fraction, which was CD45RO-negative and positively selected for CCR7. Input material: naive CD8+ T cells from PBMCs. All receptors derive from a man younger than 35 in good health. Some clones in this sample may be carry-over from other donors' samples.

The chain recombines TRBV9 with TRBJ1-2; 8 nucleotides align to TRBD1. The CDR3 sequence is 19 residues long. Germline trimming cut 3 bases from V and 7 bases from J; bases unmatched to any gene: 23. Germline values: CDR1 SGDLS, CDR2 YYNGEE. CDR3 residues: CASSETPGQATKVKLGYTF. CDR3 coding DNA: TGTGCCAGCAGCGAGACGCCGGGACAGGCAACTAAGGTCAAACTTGGCTACACCTTC. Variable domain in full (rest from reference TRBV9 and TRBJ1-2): DSGVTQTPKHLITATGQRVTLRCSPRSGDLSVYWYQQSLDQGLQFLIQYYNGEERAKGNILERFSAQQFPDLHSELNLSSLELGDSALYFCASSETPGQATKVKLGYTFGSGTRLTVV.

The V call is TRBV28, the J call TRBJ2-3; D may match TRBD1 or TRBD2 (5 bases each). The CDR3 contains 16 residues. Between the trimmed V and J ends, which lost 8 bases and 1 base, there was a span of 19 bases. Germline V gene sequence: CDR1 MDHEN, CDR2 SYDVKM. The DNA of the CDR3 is TGTGCCAGCGCCCCCCACGGGGCGCGGGGCACAGATACGCAGTATTTT. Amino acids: CASAPHGARGTDTQYF.

CDR3 nucleotide sequence: TGTGCCAGCAGTTTACCCACGACAGGGATTAGGAACAATGAGCAGTTCTTC. This gives the protein CASSLPTTGIRNNEQFF. The chain uses TRBV28 and TRBJ2-1; the match to TRBD1 covers 7 bases. From germline, CDR1 is MDHEN and CDR2 SYDVKM. V dropped 2 bases and J dropped 5; count of bases not matched to a gene: 12. The CDR3 consists of 17 residues.

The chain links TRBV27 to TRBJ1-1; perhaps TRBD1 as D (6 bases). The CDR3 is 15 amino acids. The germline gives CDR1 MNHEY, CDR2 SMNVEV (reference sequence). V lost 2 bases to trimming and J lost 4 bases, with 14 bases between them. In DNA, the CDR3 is TGTGCCAGCAGTTTAAGTGCAGGGGTGAGCACTGAAGCTTTCTTT. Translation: CASSLSAGVSTEAFF.

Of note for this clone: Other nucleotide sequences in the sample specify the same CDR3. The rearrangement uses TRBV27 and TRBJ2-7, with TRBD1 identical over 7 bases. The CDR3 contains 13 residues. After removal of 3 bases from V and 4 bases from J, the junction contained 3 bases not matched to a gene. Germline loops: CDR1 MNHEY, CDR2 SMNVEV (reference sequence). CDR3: CASSFGTVYEQYF. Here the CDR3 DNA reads TGTGCCAGCAGTTTCGGGACAGTGTACGAGCAGTACTTC.

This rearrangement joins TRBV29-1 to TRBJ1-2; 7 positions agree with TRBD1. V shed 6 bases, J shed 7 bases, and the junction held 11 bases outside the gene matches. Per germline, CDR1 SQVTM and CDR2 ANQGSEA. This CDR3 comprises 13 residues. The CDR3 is CSVPGTEGAGYTF. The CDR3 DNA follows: TGCAGCGTCCCCGGGACAGAGGGGGCTGGCTACACCTTC.

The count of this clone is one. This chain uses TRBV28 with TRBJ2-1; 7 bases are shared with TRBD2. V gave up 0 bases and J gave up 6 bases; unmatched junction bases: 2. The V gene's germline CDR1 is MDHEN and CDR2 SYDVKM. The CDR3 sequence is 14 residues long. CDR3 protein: CASSLWGEGNEQFF. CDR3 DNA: TGTGCCAGCAGTTTATGGGGGGAGGGCAATGAGCAGTTCTTC.

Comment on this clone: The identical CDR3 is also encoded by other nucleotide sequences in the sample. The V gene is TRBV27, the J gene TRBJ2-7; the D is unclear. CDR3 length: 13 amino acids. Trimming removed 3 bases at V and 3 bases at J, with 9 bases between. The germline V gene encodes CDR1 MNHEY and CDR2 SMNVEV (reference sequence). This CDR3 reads CASSFGSYYEQYF. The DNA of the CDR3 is TGTGCCAGCAGTTTCGGCTCCTACTACGAGCAGTACTTC.

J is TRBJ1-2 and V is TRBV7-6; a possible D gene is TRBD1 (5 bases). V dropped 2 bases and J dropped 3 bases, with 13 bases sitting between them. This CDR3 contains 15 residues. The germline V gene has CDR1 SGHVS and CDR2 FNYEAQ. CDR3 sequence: CASSLISSGDYGYTF. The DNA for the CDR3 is TGTGCCAGCAGCTTAATAAGTTCGGGGGACTATGGCTACACCTTC.

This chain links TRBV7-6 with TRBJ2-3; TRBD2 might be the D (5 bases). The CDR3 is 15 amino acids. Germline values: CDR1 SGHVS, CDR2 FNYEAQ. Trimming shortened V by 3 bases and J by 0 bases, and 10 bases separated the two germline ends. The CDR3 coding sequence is TGTGCCAGCAGCTTTCTTCGGGAAAGCACAGATACGCAGTATTTT. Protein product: CASSFLRESTDTQYF.

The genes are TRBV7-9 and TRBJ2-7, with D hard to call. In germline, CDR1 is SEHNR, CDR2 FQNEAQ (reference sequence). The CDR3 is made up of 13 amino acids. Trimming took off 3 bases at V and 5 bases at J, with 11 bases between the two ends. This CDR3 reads CASSFGPSNEQYF. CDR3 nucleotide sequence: TGTGCCAGCAGCTTTGGGCCATCCAACGAGCAGTACTTC.

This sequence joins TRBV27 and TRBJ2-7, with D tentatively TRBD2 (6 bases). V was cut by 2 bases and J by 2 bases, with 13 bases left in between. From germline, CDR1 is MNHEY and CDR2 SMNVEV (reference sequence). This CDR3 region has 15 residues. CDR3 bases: TGTGCCAGCAGTTTAGGAGGGACGGCTGCCTACGAGCAGTACTTC. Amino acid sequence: CASSLGGTAAYEQYF.

DNA of the CDR3: TGTGCCAGCAGTCCTAAGAGCGGCTTTAGCACAGATACGCAGTATTTT. Translated, it gives CASSPKSGFSTDTQYF. The chain recombines TRBV7-9 with TRBJ2-3; D perhaps matches TRBD2 (5 bases). The length of the CDR3 is 16 residues. Germline V lookup: CDR1 SEHNR, CDR2 FQNEAQ (reference sequence). Between the trimmed V and J ends, which lost 6 bases and 0 bases, there was a span of 16 bases.

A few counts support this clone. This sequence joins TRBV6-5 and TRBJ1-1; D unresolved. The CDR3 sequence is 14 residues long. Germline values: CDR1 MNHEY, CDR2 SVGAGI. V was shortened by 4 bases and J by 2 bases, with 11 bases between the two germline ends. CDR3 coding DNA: TGTGCCAGCAGTTCTCGATCAGGAAACACTGAAGCTTTCTTT. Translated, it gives CASSSRSGNTEAFF.

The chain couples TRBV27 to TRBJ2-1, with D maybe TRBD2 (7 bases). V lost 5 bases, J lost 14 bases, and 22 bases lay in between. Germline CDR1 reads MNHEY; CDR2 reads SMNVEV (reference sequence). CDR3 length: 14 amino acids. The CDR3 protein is CASSPRGGGLGEFF. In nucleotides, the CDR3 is TGTGCCAGCAGTCCCAGGGGAGGCGGACTAGGGGAGTTCTTC.

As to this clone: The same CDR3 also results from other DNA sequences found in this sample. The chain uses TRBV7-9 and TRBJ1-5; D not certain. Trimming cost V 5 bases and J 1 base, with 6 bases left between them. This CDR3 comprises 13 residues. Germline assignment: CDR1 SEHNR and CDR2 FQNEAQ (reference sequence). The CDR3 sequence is CASSPGSNQPQHF. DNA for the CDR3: TGTGCCAGCAGCCCCGGGAGCAATCAGCCCCAGCATTTT.

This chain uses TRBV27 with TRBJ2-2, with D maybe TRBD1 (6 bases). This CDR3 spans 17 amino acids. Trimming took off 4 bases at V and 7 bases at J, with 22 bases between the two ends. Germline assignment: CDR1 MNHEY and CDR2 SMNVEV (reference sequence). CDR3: CASSWQPAGANVGELFF. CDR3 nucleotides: TGTGCCAGCAGTTGGCAGCCGGCAGGGGCGAATGTCGGGGAGCTGTTTTTT.

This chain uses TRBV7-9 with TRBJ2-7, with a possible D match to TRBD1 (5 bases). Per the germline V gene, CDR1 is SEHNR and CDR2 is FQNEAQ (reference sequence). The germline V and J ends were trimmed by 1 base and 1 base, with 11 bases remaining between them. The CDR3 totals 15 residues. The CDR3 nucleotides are TGTGCCAGCAGCTTAGTCCCAGGGAAATCCTACGAGCAGTACTTC. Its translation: CASSLVPGKSYEQYF.